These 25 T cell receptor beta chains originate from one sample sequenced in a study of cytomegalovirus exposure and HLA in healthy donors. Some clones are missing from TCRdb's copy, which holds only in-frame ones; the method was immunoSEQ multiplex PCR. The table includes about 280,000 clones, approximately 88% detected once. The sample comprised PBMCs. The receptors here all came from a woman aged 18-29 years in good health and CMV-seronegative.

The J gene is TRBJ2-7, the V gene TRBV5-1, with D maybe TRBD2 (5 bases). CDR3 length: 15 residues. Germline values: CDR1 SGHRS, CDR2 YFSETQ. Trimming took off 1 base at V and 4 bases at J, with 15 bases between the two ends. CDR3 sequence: CASSLRSANDYEQYF. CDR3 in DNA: TGCGCCAGCAGCTTGCGTAGCGCGAACGATTACGAGCAGTACTTC.

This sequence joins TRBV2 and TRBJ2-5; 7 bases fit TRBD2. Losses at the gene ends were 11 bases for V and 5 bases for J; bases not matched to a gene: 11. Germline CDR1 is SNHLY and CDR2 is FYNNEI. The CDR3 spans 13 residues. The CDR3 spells CAGGGTRRETQYF. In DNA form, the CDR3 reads TGTGCCGGGGGGGGGACCCGGAGGGAGACCCAGTACTTC.

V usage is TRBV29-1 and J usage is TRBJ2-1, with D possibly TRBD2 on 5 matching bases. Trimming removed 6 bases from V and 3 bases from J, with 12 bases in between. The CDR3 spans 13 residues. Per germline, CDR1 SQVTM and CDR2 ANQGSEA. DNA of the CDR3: TGCAGCGTGGAGGATCTTGACTACAATGAGCAGTTCTTC. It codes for CSVEDLDYNEQFF.

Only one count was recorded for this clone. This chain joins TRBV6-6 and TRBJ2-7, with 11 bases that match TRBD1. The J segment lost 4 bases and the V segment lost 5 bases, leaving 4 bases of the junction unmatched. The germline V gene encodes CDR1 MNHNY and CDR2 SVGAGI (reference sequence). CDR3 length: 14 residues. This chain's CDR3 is CASSGQGALYEQYF. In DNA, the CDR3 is TGTGCCAGCAGTGGACAGGGGGCTCTATACGAGCAGTACTTC.

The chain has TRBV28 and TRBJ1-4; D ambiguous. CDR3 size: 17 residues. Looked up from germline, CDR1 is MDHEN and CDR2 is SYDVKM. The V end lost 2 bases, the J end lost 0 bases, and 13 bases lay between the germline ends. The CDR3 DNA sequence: TGTGCCAGCAGTTTAGCCCGTGAGGGTGCAACTAATGAAAAACTGTTTTTT. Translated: CASSLAREGATNEKLFF.

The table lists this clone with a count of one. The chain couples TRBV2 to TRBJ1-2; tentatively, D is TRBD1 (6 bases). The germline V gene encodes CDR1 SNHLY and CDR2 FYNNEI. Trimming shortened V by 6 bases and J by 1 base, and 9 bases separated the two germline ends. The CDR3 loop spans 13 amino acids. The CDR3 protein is CASRPDSNYGYTF. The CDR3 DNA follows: TGTGCCAGCAGGCCGGACAGTAACTATGGCTACACCTTC.

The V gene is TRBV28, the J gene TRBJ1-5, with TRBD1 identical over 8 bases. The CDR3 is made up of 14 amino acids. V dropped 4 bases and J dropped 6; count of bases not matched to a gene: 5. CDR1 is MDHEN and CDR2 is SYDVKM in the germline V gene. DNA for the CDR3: TGTGCCAGCAGTTCCACAGGGGGGACTCAGCCCCAGCATTTT. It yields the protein CASSSTGGTQPQHF. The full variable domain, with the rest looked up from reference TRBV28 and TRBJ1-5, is DVKVTQSSRYLVKRTGEKVFLECVQDMDHENMFWYRQDPGLGLRLIYFSYDVKMKEKGDIPEGYSVSREKKERFSLILESASTNQTSMYLCASSSTGGTQPQHFGDGTRLSIL.

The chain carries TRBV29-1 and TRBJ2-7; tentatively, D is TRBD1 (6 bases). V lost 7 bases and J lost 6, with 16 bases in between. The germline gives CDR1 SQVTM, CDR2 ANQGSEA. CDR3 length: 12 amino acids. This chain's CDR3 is CSAQQGYGEQYF. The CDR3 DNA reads TGCAGCGCCCAACAGGGATACGGCGAGCAGTACTTC.

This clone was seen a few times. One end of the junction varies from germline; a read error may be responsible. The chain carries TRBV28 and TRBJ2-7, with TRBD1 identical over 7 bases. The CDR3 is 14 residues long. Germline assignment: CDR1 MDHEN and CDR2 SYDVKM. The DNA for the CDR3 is TGTGCCAGCAGTACCCCGGACAGGTCCTCCGAGCAGTACTTC. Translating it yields CASSTPDRSSEQYF.

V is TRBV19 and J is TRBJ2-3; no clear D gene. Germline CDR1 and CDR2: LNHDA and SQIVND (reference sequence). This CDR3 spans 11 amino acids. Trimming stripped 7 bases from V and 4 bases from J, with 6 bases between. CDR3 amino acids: CASTYADTQYF. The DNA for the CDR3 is TGTGCCAGTACCTATGCAGATACGCAGTATTTT.

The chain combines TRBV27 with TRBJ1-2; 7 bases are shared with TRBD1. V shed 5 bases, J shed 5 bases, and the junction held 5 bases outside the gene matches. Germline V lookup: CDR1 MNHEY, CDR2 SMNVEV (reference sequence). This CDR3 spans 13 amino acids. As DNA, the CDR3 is TGTGCCAGCAGTATCGACAGGGTATATGGCTACACCTTC. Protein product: CASSIDRVYGYTF.

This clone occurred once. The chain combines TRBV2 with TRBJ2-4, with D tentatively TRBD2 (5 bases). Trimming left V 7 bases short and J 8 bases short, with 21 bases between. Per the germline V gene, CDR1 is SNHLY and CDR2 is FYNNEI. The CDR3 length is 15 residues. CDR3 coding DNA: TGTGCCAGCACACAACAGCAGCGGTCCCGGGACATTCAGTACTTC. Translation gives CASTQQQRSRDIQYF.

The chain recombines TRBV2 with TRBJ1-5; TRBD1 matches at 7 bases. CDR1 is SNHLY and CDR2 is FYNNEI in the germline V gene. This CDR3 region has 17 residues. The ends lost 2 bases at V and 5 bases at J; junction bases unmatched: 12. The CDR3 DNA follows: TGTGCCAGCAGTGAAATCCTCGTGGACAGGCTCTATCAGCCCCAGCATTTT. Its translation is CASSEILVDRLYQPQHF.

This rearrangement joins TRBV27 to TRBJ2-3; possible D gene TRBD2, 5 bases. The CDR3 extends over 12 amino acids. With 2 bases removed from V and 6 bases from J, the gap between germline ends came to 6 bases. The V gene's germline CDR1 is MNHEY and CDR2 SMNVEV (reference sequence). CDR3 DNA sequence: TGTGCCAGCAGTTTAGGGAGTGATACGCAGTATTTT. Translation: CASSLGSDTQYF.

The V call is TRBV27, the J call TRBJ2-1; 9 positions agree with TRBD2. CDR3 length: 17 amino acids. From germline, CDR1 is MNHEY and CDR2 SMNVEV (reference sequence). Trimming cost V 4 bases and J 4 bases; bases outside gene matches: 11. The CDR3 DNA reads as TGTGCCAGCAGTTCCACCCTGATAGCGGGAGAATACAATGAGCAGTTCTTC. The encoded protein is CASSSTLIAGEYNEQFF.

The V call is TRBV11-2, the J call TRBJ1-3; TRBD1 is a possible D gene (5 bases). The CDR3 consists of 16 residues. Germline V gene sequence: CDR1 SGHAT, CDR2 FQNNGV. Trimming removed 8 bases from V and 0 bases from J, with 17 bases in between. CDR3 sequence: CASAHVRGSSGNTIYF. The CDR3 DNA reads TGTGCCAGCGCTCATGTGCGGGGGAGCTCTGGAAACACCATATATTTT.

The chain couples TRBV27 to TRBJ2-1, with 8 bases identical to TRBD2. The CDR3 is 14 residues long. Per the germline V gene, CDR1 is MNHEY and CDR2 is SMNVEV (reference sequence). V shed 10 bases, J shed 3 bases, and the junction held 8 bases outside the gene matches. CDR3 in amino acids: CATQIAGNYNEQFF. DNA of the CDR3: TGTGCCACGCAGATAGCGGGAAACTACAATGAGCAGTTCTTC.

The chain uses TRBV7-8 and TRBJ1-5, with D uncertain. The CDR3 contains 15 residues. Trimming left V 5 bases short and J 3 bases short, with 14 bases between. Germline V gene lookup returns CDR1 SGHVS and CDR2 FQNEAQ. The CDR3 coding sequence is TGTGCCAGCAGCCCAAGAGGACGGGACAATCAGCCCCAGCATTTT. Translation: CASSPRGRDNQPQHF.

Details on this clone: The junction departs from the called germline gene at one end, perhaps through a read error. The CDR3 DNA reads TGTGCTAGCAGCTGGGGAGGACTAGCGGACTACGAGCAGTACTTC. Translated, it gives CASSWGGLADYEQYF. The V and J genes are TRBV7-7 and TRBJ2-7; 10 nucleotides line up with TRBD2. The length of the CDR3 is 15 residues. From germline, CDR1 is SSHAT and CDR2 FNYEAQ (reference sequence).

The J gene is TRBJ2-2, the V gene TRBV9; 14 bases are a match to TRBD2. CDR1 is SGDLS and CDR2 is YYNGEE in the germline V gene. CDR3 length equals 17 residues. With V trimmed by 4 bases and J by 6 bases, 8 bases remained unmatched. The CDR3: CASSTGLAGVVAGELFF. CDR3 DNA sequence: TGTGCCAGCAGCACGGGACTAGCGGGAGTGGTTGCCGGGGAGCTGTTTTTT. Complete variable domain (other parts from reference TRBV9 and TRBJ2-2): DSGVTQTPKHLITATGQRVTLRCSPRSGDLSVYWYQQSLDQGLQFLIQYYNGEERAKGNILERFSAQQFPDLHSELNLSSLELGDSALYFCASSTGLAGVVAGELFFGEGSRLTVL.

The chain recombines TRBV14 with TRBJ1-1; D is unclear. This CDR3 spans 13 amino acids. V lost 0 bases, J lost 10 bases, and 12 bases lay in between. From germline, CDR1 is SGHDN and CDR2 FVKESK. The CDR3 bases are TGTGCCAGCAGCCAAGATGTTGGTTCCGGAGCTTTCTTT. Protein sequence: CASSQDVGSGAFF.

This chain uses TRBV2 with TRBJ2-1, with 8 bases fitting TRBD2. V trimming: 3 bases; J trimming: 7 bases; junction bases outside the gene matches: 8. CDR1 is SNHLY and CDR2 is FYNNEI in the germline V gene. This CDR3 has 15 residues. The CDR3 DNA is TGTGCCAGCAGTGAGAGCGGGAGCCTATGGAATGAGCAGTTCTTC. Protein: CASSESGSLWNEQFF.

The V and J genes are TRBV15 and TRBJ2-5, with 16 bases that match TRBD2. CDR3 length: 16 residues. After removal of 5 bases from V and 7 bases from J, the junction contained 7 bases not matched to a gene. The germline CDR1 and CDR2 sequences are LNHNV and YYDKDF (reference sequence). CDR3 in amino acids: CATSRGLAGGGGTQYF. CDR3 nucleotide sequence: TGTGCCACCAGCCGGGGACTAGCGGGAGGGGGGGGGACCCAGTACTTC.

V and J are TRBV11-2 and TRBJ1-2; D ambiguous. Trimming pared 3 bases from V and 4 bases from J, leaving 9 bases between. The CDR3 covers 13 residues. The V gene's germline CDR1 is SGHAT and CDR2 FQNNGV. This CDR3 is CASSFLKSYGYTF. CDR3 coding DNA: TGTGCCAGCAGCTTTCTAAAGTCCTATGGCTACACCTTC.

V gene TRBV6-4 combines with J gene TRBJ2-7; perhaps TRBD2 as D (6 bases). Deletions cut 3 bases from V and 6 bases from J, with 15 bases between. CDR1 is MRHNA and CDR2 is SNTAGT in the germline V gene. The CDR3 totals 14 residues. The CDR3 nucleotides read TGTGCCAGCAGTGAAAGAGTAGGGGACTCCGAGCAGTACTTC. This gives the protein CASSERVGDSEQYF.